Here is one TCR beta chain with its context. Its antigen is still unknown. This sample includes further DNA sequences coding for the same CDR3. This entry comes from a study of cytomegalovirus exposure and HLA in healthy donors. The primer mix had 60 Vbeta and 13 Jbeta primers. Sequencing was performed with immunoSEQ multiplex PCR; in TCRdb, only in-frame clones are kept and a portion is missing. The sample has about 98,000 clones, about 80% seen once. Study conclusions and caveats: Owing to their indistinguishability, certain V segments, notably TRBV6-2 and TRBV6-3, were excluded. TCR beta chains associated with HLA were, in a later analysis, more clonally expanded than equally common others.

Trimming left V 3 bases short and J 4 bases short, with 5 bases between. The CDR3 spans 11 residues. Germline V CDR1 and CDR2: GTSNPN, SVGIG (reference sequence). Sequencing was carried out using PBMCs. This receptor was obtained from a man between 60 and 75 years old in good health and CMV-seropositive. This rearrangement joins TRBV30 to TRBJ2-3; D might be TRBD2 (5 bases). CDR3 amino acids: CAWSGADTQYF. CDR3 in DNA: TGTGCCTGGAGCGGGGCAGATACGCAGTATTTT. Filled out from reference TRBV30 and TRBJ2-3, the complete variable domain reads SQTIHQWPATLVQPVGSPLSLECTVEGTSNPNLYWYRQAAGRGLQLLFYSVGIGQISSEVPQNLSASRPQDRQFILSSKKLLLSDSGFYLCAWSGADTQYFGPGTRLTVL.